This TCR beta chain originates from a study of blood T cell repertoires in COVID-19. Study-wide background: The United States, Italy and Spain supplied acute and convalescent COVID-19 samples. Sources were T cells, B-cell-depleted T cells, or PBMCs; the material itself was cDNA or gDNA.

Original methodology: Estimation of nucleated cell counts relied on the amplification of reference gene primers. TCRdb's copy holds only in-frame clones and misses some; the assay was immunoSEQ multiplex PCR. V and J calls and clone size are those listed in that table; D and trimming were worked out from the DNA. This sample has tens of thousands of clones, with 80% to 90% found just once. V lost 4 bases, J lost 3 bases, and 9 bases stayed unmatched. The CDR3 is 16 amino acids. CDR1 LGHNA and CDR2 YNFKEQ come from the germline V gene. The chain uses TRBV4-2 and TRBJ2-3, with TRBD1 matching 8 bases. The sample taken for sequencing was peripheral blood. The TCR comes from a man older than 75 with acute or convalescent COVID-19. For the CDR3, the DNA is TGTGCCAGCAGCCCCGGGACAGGAATTAGGACAGATACGCAGTATTTT. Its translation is CASSPGTGIRTDTQYF.